These 25 T cell receptor beta chains came from one sample sequenced in a study of CD8 T cells in Susac syndrome. RNA amounts of roughly 0.5 to 1 ug underwent reverse transcription with random hexamers. TCRdb processed the immunoSEQ multiplex PCR reads anew with MiXCR; each CDR3 protein has one entry. The table shows some 180,000 distinct CDR3 sequences, with 80% to 95% occurring only once. Sequenced input: CD4+ T cells from PBMCs. These TCRs come from a human donor in good health.

V usage is TRBV20-1 and J usage is TRBJ2-7; D is ambiguous. Trimming pared 0 bases from V and 1 base from J, leaving 7 bases between. The CDR3 is made up of 13 amino acids. Germline V gene data show CDR1 as DFQATT and CDR2 as SNEGSKA (reference sequence). Here the CDR3 reads CSARDLQSYEQYV. The CDR3 bases are TGCAGTGCTAGAGATTTACAATCCTACGAGCAGTACGTC.

The V call is TRBV9, the J call TRBJ2-5; 11 nucleotides match TRBD1. Germline V gene data show CDR1 as SGDLS and CDR2 as YYNGEE. The CDR3 contains 15 residues. The V segment lost 4 bases and the J segment 4 bases; nucleotides outside the gene matches: 6. The CDR3 loop is CASSPRGTGGETQYF. In nucleotides, the CDR3 is TGTGCCAGCAGCCCCCGCGGGACAGGGGGAGAGACCCAGTACTTC.

V usage is TRBV3-1 and J usage is TRBJ1-4; D may be TRBD1 (6 bases). The CDR3 is made up of 16 amino acids. Trimming removed 1 base from V and 7 bases from J, with 16 bases in between. CDR1 is LGHDT and CDR2 is YNNKEL in the germline V gene (reference sequence). This CDR3 reads CASSQVSGGGGEKLFF. In DNA, the CDR3 is TGTGCCAGCAGCCAAGTGTCCGGGGGCGGAGGTGAAAAACTGTTTTTT.

This chain joins TRBV12-3 or TRBV12-4 and TRBJ2-7, with a tentative D call TRBD2 (5 bases). The CDR3 is 11 residues long. Trimming shortened V by 6 bases and J by 10 bases, and 13 bases separated the two germline ends. The CDR3 DNA is TGTGCCAGCAGGCAAGAGGGATATCAGTACTTC. Protein sequence: CASRQEGYQYF.

The CDR3 region is CAWSVRGEQYF. CDR3 coding DNA: TGTGCCTGGAGTGTACGTGGCGAGCAGTACTTC. The chain employs TRBV30 and TRBJ2-7, with no clear D. The CDR3 is 11 amino acids. The germline V and J ends were trimmed by 0 bases and 6 bases, with 6 bases remaining between them. Germline CDR1 and CDR2: GTSNPN and SVGIG (reference sequence).

This chain links TRBV7-3 with TRBJ2-6; the D is unclear. Germline assignment: CDR1 SGHTA and CDR2 FQGTGA. Between the trimmed V and J ends, which lost 5 bases and 4 bases, there was a span of 9 bases. CDR3 length: 14 amino acids. The DNA for the CDR3 is TGTGCCAGCAGCCCTCCCCTGGGGGCCAACGTCCTGACTTTC. Its protein is CASSPPLGANVLTF.

The V call is TRBV3-1, the J call TRBJ2-6; D remains ambiguous. Germline V gene sequence: CDR1 LGHDT, CDR2 YNNKEL (reference sequence). The CDR3 sequence is 13 residues long. Trimming took off 11 bases at V and 0 bases at J, with 8 bases between the two ends. The CDR3 region is CASASSGANVLTF. Here the CDR3 DNA reads TGTGCCTCCGCAAGCTCTGGGGCCAACGTCCTGACTTTC.

This chain links TRBV9 with TRBJ1-2; D gene unclear. This CDR3 comprises 13 residues. In germline, CDR1 is SGDLS, CDR2 YYNGEE. Trimming pared 0 bases from V and 1 base from J, leaving 4 bases between. CDR3 region: CASSVAFNYGYTF. The CDR3 DNA reads TGTGCCAGCAGCGTAGCATTTAACTATGGCTACACCTTC.

The chain's CDR3 is CASSLAAGFSSGANVLTF. The CDR3 DNA reads TGCGCCAGCAGCTTGGCGGCAGGTTTTAGCTCTGGGGCCAACGTCCTGACTTTC. The genes are TRBV5-1 and TRBJ2-6; D ambiguous. CDR3 size: 18 residues. The V end was cut by 0 bases, the J end by 0 bases, with 13 bases between. CDR1 and CDR2 from the germline V gene are SGHRS and YFSETQ.

This chain joins TRBV20-1 and TRBJ1-5, with TRBD1 matching 10 bases. CDR1 is DFQATT and CDR2 is SNEGSKA in the germline V gene (reference sequence). The ends lost 1 base at V and 6 bases at J; junction bases unmatched: 12. The CDR3 consists of 17 residues. The CDR3 DNA follows: TGCAGTGCTAGAGCCTGGGGCGGGACAGGGGTTGGTCAGCCCCAGCATTTT. Translated, it gives CSARAWGGTGVGQPQHF.

The chain is built from TRBV9 and TRBJ2-2; D remains ambiguous. The germline V and J ends were trimmed by 2 bases and 0 bases, with 8 bases remaining between them. The CDR3 is 15 residues long. Germline V gene sequence: CDR1 SGDLS, CDR2 YYNGEE. CDR3 residues: CASSVSATNTGELFF. CDR3 in DNA: TGTGCCAGCAGCGTGTCCGCGACGAACACCGGGGAGCTGTTTTTT.

CDR3 sequence (DNA): TGTGCCAGTAGTGGGTCCCGCTGGCTGACAGATACGCAGTATTTT. This sequence encodes CASSGSRWLTDTQYF. The chain uses TRBV19 and TRBJ2-3; D is unclear. Trimming took 5 bases from V and 3 from J, leaving 15 bases between them. The V gene's germline CDR1 is LNHDA and CDR2 SQIVND (reference sequence). The CDR3 is made up of 15 amino acids.

The chain has TRBV7-2 and TRBJ2-1; the match to TRBD2 covers 9 bases. The CDR3 is 15 amino acids. V gave up 5 bases and J gave up 7 bases; unmatched junction bases: 9. Germline CDR1 reads SGHTA; CDR2 reads FQGNSA. The CDR3 DNA reads as TGTGCCAGCAGCCGGGGACTAGCTAAAAGTAATGAGCAGTTCTTC. Translating gives CASSRGLAKSNEQFF.

This chain links TRBV24-1 with TRBJ1-5, with D hard to call. This CDR3 is 14 amino acids long. Germline V lookup: CDR1 KGHDR, CDR2 SFDVKD. Trimming stripped 5 bases from V and 4 bases from J, with 11 bases between. In DNA, the CDR3 is TGTGCCACCAGTGCTCCCGGCAGTAATCAGCCCCAGCATTTT. Its translation: CATSAPGSNQPQHF.

V is TRBV2 and J is TRBJ2-6; 7 bases match TRBD1. The CDR3 has 15 amino acids. V lost 7 bases, J lost 4 bases, and 7 bases stayed unmatched. CDR1 is SNHLY and CDR2 is FYNNEI in the germline V gene. The CDR3 spells CASIKDRTGANVLTF. CDR3 DNA: TGTGCCAGCATTAAGGACAGGACAGGGGCCAACGTCCTGACTTTC.

The rearrangement links TRBV4-1 to TRBJ2-3; D is unclear. V gave up 5 bases and J gave up 5 bases, with 17 bases separating them. This CDR3 has 15 amino acids. Germline CDR1 reads MGHRA; CDR2 reads YSYEKL. The CDR3 sequence is CASSVTPGRGDTQYF. The CDR3 nucleotides read TGCGCCAGCAGCGTGACACCCGGGCGTGGAGATACGCAGTATTTT.

This sequence joins TRBV20-1 and TRBJ2-7; 10 bases agree with TRBD1. V shed 2 bases and J 6 bases; nucleotides not matched to a gene: 13. This CDR3 is built from 16 residues. Germline CDR1 and CDR2: DFQATT and SNEGSKA (reference sequence). Here the CDR3 DNA reads TGCAGTGCTAGATCCCTCGACAGGGGGCGCGTGCCCGAGCAGTACTTC. This translates into CSARSLDRGRVPEQYF.

CDR3 amino acids: CASSPLIGTGNTIYF. Here the CDR3 DNA reads TGTGCCAGCAGTCCCTTAATAGGAACTGGAAACACCATATATTTT. V and J are TRBV12-3 or TRBV12-4 and TRBJ1-3; D unclear. Trimming took off 5 bases at V and 2 bases at J, with 13 bases between the two ends. The CDR3 totals 15 residues.

In DNA, the CDR3 is TGCGCCAGCAGCCCTATTTGGTCTGGCGACGAGCAGTACTTC. Translation gives CASSPIWSGDEQYF. This rearrangement joins TRBV4-1 to TRBJ2-7; no reliable D call. The ends were cut back, 4 bases at V and 5 bases at J, with 15 bases in the middle. Per germline, CDR1 MGHRA and CDR2 YSYEKL. CDR3 length: 14 amino acids.

The rearrangement joins TRBV6-1 to TRBJ2-1; no definite D call. Between the trimmed V and J ends, which lost 2 bases and 15 bases, there was a span of 14 bases. The V gene's germline CDR1 is MNHNS and CDR2 SASEGT. This CDR3 has 12 amino acids. The CDR3 loop reads CASSESFRWAFF. As DNA, the CDR3 is TGTGCCAGCAGTGAAAGTTTCAGGTGGGCGTTCTTC.

The rearrangement links TRBV6-6 to TRBJ2-3; perhaps TRBD1 as D (5 bases). The CDR3 has 15 amino acids. Germline CDR1 MNHNY, CDR2 SVGAGI (reference sequence). V gave up 4 bases and J gave up 3 bases, with 14 bases separating them. The CDR3 DNA follows: TGTGCCAGCAGTTCCCGGACAAGCCCGACAGATACGCAGTATTTT. Amino acid sequence: CASSSRTSPTDTQYF.

The rearrangement joins TRBV6-1 to TRBJ2-1; D remains unclear. The CDR3 covers 14 residues. The V gene's germline CDR1 is MNHNS and CDR2 SASEGT. V was clipped by 2 bases and J by 6 bases, with 11 bases between them. For the CDR3, the DNA is TGTGCCAGCAGTGAATCCTGGACCATCAATGAGCAGTTCTTC. Protein product: CASSESWTINEQFF.

The gene calls are TRBV5-1 and TRBJ1-4; D is undetermined. V was clipped by 7 bases and J by 0 bases, with 13 bases between them. Germline values: CDR1 SGHRS, CDR2 YFSETQ. The length of the CDR3 is 15 residues. The CDR3 spells CASRLFRATNEKLFF. The CDR3 DNA reads as TGCGCCAGCCGACTCTTCAGAGCAACTAATGAAAAACTGTTTTTT.

The chain combines TRBV6-2 or TRBV6-3 with TRBJ1-1; TRBD1 is a possible D gene (6 bases). V was cut by 6 bases and J by 0 bases, with 14 bases left in between. From germline, CDR1 is MNHEY and CDR2 SVGEGT. The CDR3 runs to 15 residues. CDR3 sequence: CASRYSRGMNTEAFF. The CDR3 DNA reads as TGTGCCAGCAGATATTCCAGGGGCATGAACACTGAAGCTTTCTTT.

This sequence joins TRBV7-8 and TRBJ1-6; D is possibly TRBD1 (5 bases). The V end lost 1 base, the J end lost 7 bases, and 8 bases lay between the germline ends. Germline V gene sequence: CDR1 SGHVS, CDR2 FQNEAQ. This CDR3 spans 14 amino acids. The CDR3 DNA reads as TGTGCCAGCAGCTTAGGGGCAGGGAATTCACCCCTCCACTTT. It codes for CASSLGAGNSPLHF.